The rows below give T cell receptor beta chains drawn from one sample of a study of cytomegalovirus exposure and HLA in healthy donors. Assay used: immunoSEQ multiplex PCR; TCRdb lists only in-frame clones, some missing. The sample holds some 100,000 clones, about 80% seen once. Sequenced: PBMCs. All receptors come from a male donor in good health and CMV-seropositive. Both conserved end residues are part of each CDR3. A D gene is named only where the DNA matches it firmly. Clone size appears in some rows only: once, few, many, or a class for an expanded clone.

V,D,J,size,CDR3,DNA
TRBV19,NA,TRBJ2-1,NA,CASSGSPGFYNEQFF,TGTGCCAGTAGTGGAAGCCCGGGGTTTTACAATGAGCAGTTCTTC
TRBV5-1,NA,TRBJ1-1,NA,CASSQRGMNTEAFF,TGCGCCAGCAGCCAAAGGGGAATGAACACTGAAGCTTTCTTT
TRBV7-9,TRBD1,TRBJ2-7,NA,CASSPRDSHSYEQYF,TGTGCCAGCAGCCCCCGGGACAGCCACTCCTACGAGCAGTACTTC
TRBV7-9,TRBD1,TRBJ1-2,NA,CASSWGTGKENYGYTF,TGTGCCAGCAGCTGGGGGACAGGGAAAGAAAACTATGGCTACACCTTC
TRBV5-8,NA,TRBJ1-4,few,CASSSGTLATNEKLFF,TGTGCCAGCAGCTCAGGGACACTTGCAACTAATGAAAAACTGTTTTTT
TRBV11-2,NA,TRBJ2-1,NA,CASSSLSGSYNEQFF,TGTGCCAGCAGCTCCCTCTCCGGGAGTTACAATGAGCAGTTCTTC
TRBV5-6,NA,TRBJ1-6,NA,CASSLVGGGRNSPLHF,TGTGCCAGCAGCTTGGTGGGGGGGGGTAGAAATTCACCCCTCCACTTT
TRBV6-5,NA,TRBJ1-2,NA,CASSYGVGLSGGYTF,TGTGCCAGCAGTTACGGTGTAGGTCTGAGCGGCGGCTACACCTTC
TRBV5-6,TRBD1,TRBJ1-4,few,CASSPGTVRKTNEKLFF,TGTGCCAGCAGCCCCGGGACAGTAAGAAAAACTAATGAAAAACTGTTTTTT
TRBV19,TRBD1,TRBJ2-7,NA,CASSKMGQGMPYEQYF,TGTGCCAGTAGTAAGATGGGACAGGGGATGCCCTACGAGCAGTACTTC
TRBV19,NA,TRBJ2-1,NA,CASSIGSLGHNEQFF,TGTGCCAGTAGTATCGGGTCTCTTGGCCACAATGAGCAGTTCTTC
TRBV5-1,NA,TRBJ2-7,once,CASSLEAGPSYEQYF,TGCGCCAGCAGCTTGGAAGCGGGTCCCTCCTACGAGCAGTACTTC
TRBV4-1,TRBD1,TRBJ1-2,NA,CASSPWTGSNYGYTF,TGCGCCAGCAGCCCGTGGACAGGGTCGAACTATGGCTACACCTTC
TRBV2,TRBD2,TRBJ2-3,NA,CATREGLAVDTQYF,TGTGCCACCCGCGAGGGACTAGCGGTGGATACGCAGTATTTT
TRBV6-4,NA,TRBJ1-2,NA,CASSDSGRLYGYTF,TGTGCCAGCAGTGACTCAGGCAGGCTTTATGGCTACACCTTC
TRBV30,TRBD1,TRBJ1-6,NA,CAWSARGYSPLHF,TGTGCCTGGAGTGCCAGGGGGTATTCACCCCTCCACTTT
TRBV6-5,NA,TRBJ2-3,few,CASSYNTGPAQYF,TGTGCCAGCAGTTACAACACAGGCCCAGCGCAGTATTTT
TRBV5-6,NA,TRBJ1-2,NA,CASSLADRNYGYTF,TGTGCCAGCAGCTTGGCCGACAGAAACTATGGCTACACCTTC
TRBV19,NA,TRBJ1-5,NA,CASSIDRHQPQHF,TGTGCCAGTAGTATAGACAGGCATCAGCCCCAGCATTTT
TRBV5-1,NA,TRBJ2-3,NA,CASTRAGFTSTDTQYF,TGCGCCAGCACCCGCGCGGGTTTTACTAGCACAGATACGCAGTATTTT
TRBV7-9,TRBD1,TRBJ1-4,NA,CASSYLDRVGEKLFF,TGTGCCAGCAGCTATCTTGACAGGGTCGGTGAAAAACTGTTTTTT
TRBV9,NA,TRBJ1-4,NA,CASSVALGETNEKLFF,TGTGCCAGCAGCGTTGCTCTGGGAGAGACTAATGAAAAACTGTTTTTT
TRBV7-9,NA,TRBJ1-1,few,CASSLGVLNTEAFF,TGTGCCAGCAGCTTGGGAGTTCTGAACACTGAAGCTTTCTTT
TRBV19,TRBD1,TRBJ1-2,NA,CASSRQGPYGYTF,TGTGCCAGTAGTAGACAGGGGCCCTATGGCTACACCTTC
TRBV6-1,NA,TRBJ1-4,NA,CASRSGQNEKLFF,TGTGCCAGCAGGAGTGGACAGAATGAAAAACTGTTTTTT
TRBV30,TRBD1,TRBJ2-7,once,CAWGGTGASYEQYF,TGTGCCTGGGGGGGGACAGGGGCTTCCTACGAGCAGTACTTC
TRBV27,NA,TRBJ2-7,NA,CASSLAGAYYEQYF,TGTGCCAGCAGTTTAGCGGGGGCCTACTACGAGCAGTACTTC
TRBV2,NA,TRBJ2-7,NA,CASSEAGYYEQYF,TGTGCCAGCAGTGAGGCGGGATACTACGAGCAGTACTTC
TRBV6-5,TRBD1,TRBJ1-4,NA,CASSYSTGLGEKLFF,TGTGCCAGCAGTTACTCGACAGGGCTTGGGGAAAAACTGTTTTTT
TRBV6-5,TRBD2,TRBJ2-7,NA,CASSYSTSGAAYEQYF,TGTGCCAGCAGTTACTCGACTAGCGGGGCGGCCTACGAGCAGTACTTC
TRBV11-3,TRBD1,TRBJ2-7,NA,CASSPRQGAYEQYF,TGTGCCAGCAGCCCCCGACAGGGAGCCTACGAGCAGTACTTC
TRBV29-1,NA,TRBJ1-2,NA,CSVEGFKYGYTF,TGCAGCGTGGAGGGGTTTAAATATGGCTACACCTTC
TRBV30,NA,TRBJ2-5,NA,CAWSADRRQETQYF,TGTGCCTGGAGTGCCGACAGGCGGCAAGAGACCCAGTACTTC
TRBV6-6,TRBD1,TRBJ1-2,NA,CASSSQGANYGYTF,TGTGCCAGCAGTTCACAGGGGGCCAACTATGGCTACACCTTC
TRBV29-1,NA,TRBJ1-1,NA,CSVRTLQEMNTEAFF,TGCAGCGTAAGAACCTTACAGGAGATGAACACTGAAGCTTTCTTT
TRBV29-1,TRBD2,TRBJ2-5,NA,CSVEDRPVGGQETQYF,TGCAGCGTTGAAGATCGGCCAGTGGGGGGGCAAGAGACCCAGTACTTC
TRBV25-1,NA,TRBJ1-1,NA,CASSEGGAKNTEAFF,TGTGCCAGCAGTGAAGGGGGGGCTAAGAACACTGAAGCTTTCTTT
TRBV9,TRBD1,TRBJ1-1,NA,CASSPHDPGDSEAFF,TGTGCCAGCAGCCCCCATGACCCGGGGGACAGCGAAGCTTTCTTT
TRBV6-1,NA,TRBJ1-3,NA,CASSEPGNTIYF,TGTGCCAGCAGTGAACCGGGAAACACCATATATTTT
TRBV6-1,NA,TRBJ2-2,NA,CASSVMGAVNTGELFF,TGTGCCAGCAGTGTCATGGGGGCGGTGAACACCGGGGAGCTGTTTTTT
TRBV6-5,NA,TRBJ1-2,NA,CASSYHINYGYTF,TGTGCCAGCAGTTATCACATTAACTATGGCTACACCTTC
TRBV7-2,NA,TRBJ1-1,NA,CASSLVRTANTEAFF,TGTGCCAGCAGCTTAGTTAGGACAGCGAACACTGAAGCTTTCTTT
TRBV5-6,TRBD2,TRBJ2-1,few,CASSLGLAGGRREQFF,TGTGCCAGCAGCTTGGGTCTAGCGGGGGGCCGAAGGGAGCAGTTCTTC
TRBV6-4,NA,TRBJ1-2,NA,CASSDPSRPGVGYTF,TGTGCCAGCAGTGACCCGTCGCGGCCAGGGGTGGGCTACACCTTC
TRBV7-2,TRBD1,TRBJ1-5,NA,CASSLEAGGPHQPQHF,TGTGCCAGCAGCTTAGAGGCAGGGGGTCCTCATCAGCCCCAGCATTTT
TRBV6-6,NA,TRBJ2-7,NA,CASSDRQGRYEQYF,TGTGCCAGCAGCGATAGACAAGGTCGGTACGAGCAGTACTTC
TRBV5-1,NA,TRBJ1-5,NA,CASSLVGGNQPQHF,TGCGCCAGCAGCTTGGTTGGGGGGAATCAGCCCCAGCATTTT
TRBV4-1,NA,TRBJ2-1,NA,CASSQASGTGSWEQFF,TGCGCCAGCAGCCAAGCTTCAGGGACTGGGTCTTGGGAGCAGTTCTTC
TRBV4-3,NA,TRBJ2-1,NA,CASSQDRSRGYEQFF,TGCGCCAGCAGCCAAGATAGGTCCAGGGGCTATGAGCAGTTCTTC
TRBV9,NA,TRBJ1-4,NA,CASSVGSGLPEKLFF,TGTGCCAGCAGCGTAGGGTCGGGACTACCTGAAAAACTGTTTTTT